The 29 T cell receptor beta chains given below trace back to one sample, sequenced in a study of identical twins. TCRdb reanalysed the 5' RACE reads using MiXCR and keeps one entry per CDR3 protein. The table shows approximately 690,000 distinct CDR3 sequences, with approximately 6% occurring only once. Sequencing was performed on naive T cells sorted from blood. The receptors derive from a man aged 18 to 29 in good health.

The genes are TRBV7-9 and TRBJ2-2; the D gene is possibly TRBD1 (5 bases). Trimming took 5 bases from V and 6 from J, leaving 16 bases between them. CDR3 size: 15 residues. Germline loops: CDR1 SEHNR, CDR2 FQNEAQ (reference sequence). DNA for the CDR3: TGTGCCAGCAGCGTAGGGGCCCCGTTATCCGGGGAGCTGTTTTTT. Encoded protein: CASSVGAPLSGELFF.

This clonotype was detected only a few times. V and J are TRBV12-3 or TRBV12-4 and TRBJ2-3, with 9 bases lining up with TRBD2. The junction had 5 bases not matched to a gene; V was cut back by 4 bases and J by 0 bases. CDR3 length: 16 residues. DNA of the CDR3: TGTGCCAGCAGTTCATATAGCGGGAGAAGCACAGATACGCAGTATTTT. Translating it yields CASSSYSGRSTDTQYF.

The rearrangement uses TRBV7-2 and TRBJ2-4; D unclear. Deletions cut 1 base from V and 10 bases from J, with 14 bases between. Germline V gene sequence: CDR1 SGHTA, CDR2 FQGNSA. The CDR3 spans 14 residues. CDR3 sequence (DNA): TGTGCCAGCAGCTTAGATCTCGGGTTTTGGATTCAGTACTTC. Translated: CASSLDLGFWIQYF.

This clonotype occurred a few times. The rearrangement links TRBV28 to TRBJ2-5, with TRBD1 matching 7 bases. The V gene end was trimmed by 3 bases and the J gene end by 4 bases; junction bases not matched to a gene: 2. This CDR3 has 13 amino acids. In germline, CDR1 is MDHEN, CDR2 SYDVKM. In DNA form, the CDR3 reads TGTGCCAGCAGTTTCGGGACAGTAGAGACCCAGTACTTC. Amino acid sequence: CASSFGTVETQYF.

This clonotype was recorded a few times. The genes are TRBV5-6 and TRBJ2-7, with D possibly matching TRBD1 (5 bases). There are 13 residues in the CDR3. V was trimmed by 4 bases and J by 5 bases, leaving 13 bases between them. Germline loops: CDR1 SGHDT, CDR2 YYEEEE. This chain's CDR3 is CASSQHRSDEQYF. Here the CDR3 DNA reads TGTGCCAGCAGCCAGCACAGGAGCGACGAGCAGTACTTC.

This clonotype was counted at least ten times. The rearrangement joins TRBV6-1 to TRBJ1-5, with no clear D. From germline, CDR1 is MNHNS and CDR2 SASEGT. V lost 5 bases and J lost 1, with 12 bases in between. The CDR3 is made up of 15 amino acids. The CDR3 region is CASSPPGGSNQPQHF. The DNA of the CDR3 is TGTGCCAGCAGTCCCCCCGGAGGGAGCAATCAGCCCCAGCATTTT.

The chain has TRBV20-1 and TRBJ2-1; 7 bases fit TRBD2. The CDR3 sequence is 17 residues long. Germline lookup yields CDR1 DFQATT and CDR2 SNEGSKA (reference sequence). V was pared by 3 bases and J by 13 bases, with 24 bases of the junction left unmatched. Written as DNA, the CDR3 is TGCAGTGCTAGCGATGTTGCGAGCACCATCGCCAAGCGGGATCAGTTCTTC. Translating gives CSASDVASTIAKRDQFF.

Ten or more counts support this clonotype. The J gene is TRBJ2-1, the V gene TRBV20-1, with unresolved D. CDR1 is DFQATT, CDR2 SNEGSKA, per germline (reference sequence). The CDR3 sequence is 12 residues long. Trimming pared 6 bases from V and 6 bases from J, leaving 12 bases between. For the CDR3, the DNA is TGCAGTGCCCCCGGAAGGTCCAATGAGCAGTTCTTC. This gives the protein CSAPGRSNEQFF.

This clonotype was observed a handful of times. Written as DNA, the CDR3 is TGCAGTGCTAGAGATTTCGGGACAGGGGCTCTTCATGAAGCTTTCTTT. Encoded protein: CSARDFGTGALHEAFF. V gene TRBV20-1 combines with J gene TRBJ1-1; 10 bases are a match to TRBD1. V lost 0 bases to trimming and J lost 7 bases; unmatched junction nucleotides: 11. Germline V gene lookup returns CDR1 DFQATT and CDR2 SNEGSKA (reference sequence). The CDR3 length is 16 residues.

This clonotype was counted ten times or more. The genes are TRBV5-6 and TRBJ1-4; D is uncertain. Germline CDR1 is SGHDT and CDR2 is YYEEEE. This CDR3 region has 13 residues. Trimming shortened V by 4 bases and J by 0 bases, and 4 bases separated the two germline ends. Here the CDR3 reads CASSKATNEKLFF. The CDR3 nucleotides are TGTGCCAGCAGCAAGGCAACTAATGAAAAACTGTTTTTT.

This clonotype was seen at least ten times. CDR3 sequence: CSSITRGNTDTQYF. CDR3 sequence (DNA): TGCAGCTCTATTACCAGGGGAAACACAGATACGCAGTATTTT. V gene TRBV29-1 combines with J gene TRBJ2-3; tentative D call: TRBD1 (6 bases). The germline gives CDR1 SQVTM, CDR2 ANQGSEA. This CDR3 comprises 14 residues. V was pared by 8 bases and J by 2 bases, with 17 bases between.

Ten or more counts support this clonotype. V is TRBV24-1 and J is TRBJ2-7, with D possibly TRBD2 on 6 matching bases. Germline values: CDR1 KGHDR, CDR2 SFDVKD. The CDR3 is 16 residues long. Trimming took off 0 bases at V and 3 bases at J, with 14 bases between the two ends. The CDR3 nucleotides read TGTGCCACCAGTGATTTGATGGGGACTCCTAACTACGAGCAGTACGTC. It encodes CATSDLMGTPNYEQYV.

The chain couples TRBV19 to TRBJ2-7, with TRBD2 as a possible D gene (5 bases). The CDR3 spans 13 residues. Per the germline V gene, CDR1 is LNHDA and CDR2 is SQIVND (reference sequence). V was shortened by 3 bases and J by 3 bases, with 9 bases between the two germline ends. In DNA, the CDR3 is TGTGCCAGTAGTATCGGACTGAACTACGAGCAGTACGTC. Protein product: CASSIGLNYEQYV.

This clonotype was counted at least ten times. The chain uses TRBV5-1 and TRBJ2-1; no clear D. The CDR3 is 14 amino acids. CDR1 and CDR2 from the germline V gene are SGHRS and YFSETQ. V lost 1 base and J lost 7, with 12 bases in between. CDR3 loop: CASSLRPDQNEQFF. DNA of the CDR3: TGCGCCAGCAGCTTGCGTCCCGACCAAAATGAGCAGTTCTTC.

CDR3 sequence (DNA): TGTGCCTGGAGTGTATCACTCAATCAGCCCCAGCATTTT. This sequence encodes CAWSVSLNQPQHF. The V gene is TRBV30, the J gene TRBJ1-5; the D is unclear. The germline gives CDR1 GTSNPN, CDR2 SVGIG (reference sequence). The CDR3 is made up of 13 amino acids. Trimming removed 0 bases at V and 3 bases at J, with 6 bases between.

This clonotype has ten or more counts. The genes are TRBV29-1 and TRBJ1-1; the D is unclear. This CDR3 region has 12 residues. The germline gives CDR1 SQVTM, CDR2 ANQGSEA. V was cut by 7 bases and J by 1 base, with 10 bases left in between. The CDR3 region is CSAHVANTEAFF. The CDR3 nucleotides read TGCAGCGCCCACGTGGCGAACACTGAAGCTTTCTTT.

The chain recombines TRBV7-3 with TRBJ2-5, with a weak D call TRBD1 (6 bases). This CDR3 is built from 15 residues. The V end lost 2 bases, the J end lost 2 bases, and 12 bases lay between the germline ends. Germline values: CDR1 SGHTA, CDR2 FQGTGA. CDR3 nucleotide sequence: TGTGCCAGCAGCTTAGCACAGGGCCCTCAAGAGACCCAGTACTTC. This translates into CASSLAQGPQETQYF.

The table lists this clonotype with many counts. The chain links TRBV6-1 to TRBJ1-2, with D uncertain. This CDR3 region has 12 residues. Trimming cost V 5 bases and J 6 bases, with 10 bases left between them. Germline CDR1 and CDR2: MNHNS and SASEGT. CDR3 sequence reads: CASSNIGNGYTF. CDR3 sequence (DNA): TGTGCCAGCAGTAACATAGGGAATGGCTACACCTTC.

V and J are TRBV5-6 and TRBJ2-2; 12 bases line up with TRBD1. Trimming at V came to 3 bases and at J to 1 base, leaving 16 bases not matched to a gene. Germline V lookup: CDR1 SGHDT, CDR2 YYEEEE. There are 21 residues in the CDR3. As DNA, the CDR3 is TGTGCCAGCAGCTCTACCGCGGGACAGGGGGCCGAACCCGTGAACACCGGGGAGCTGTTTTTT. Translated, it gives CASSSTAGQGAEPVNTGELFF.

This clonotype has at least ten counts. This rearrangement joins TRBV12-3 or TRBV12-4 to TRBJ2-3; weak D call: TRBD2 (6 bases). The V gene lost 5 bases and the J gene lost 6 bases, with 15 bases spanning the gap. CDR3 length: 14 residues. CDR3 amino acids: CASSLGPGRDTQYF. The CDR3 DNA is TGTGCCAGCAGTCTAGGCCCGGGGAGGGATACGCAGTATTTT.

This chain connects TRBV4-2 to TRBJ2-5, with TRBD2 matching 10 bases. Trimming took 2 bases from V and 2 from J; bases not matched to a gene: 8. Germline values: CDR1 LGHNA, CDR2 YNFKEQ. The CDR3 contains 17 residues. CDR3 amino acids: CASSQFTSGEIQETQYF. DNA for the CDR3: TGTGCCAGCAGCCAATTTACTAGCGGGGAAATACAAGAGACCCAGTACTTC.

A word on this clonotype: At one of its ends the junction is not consistent with the germline gene, which may arise from a read error. The V call is TRBV5-1, the J call TRBJ2-7; D assignment may be TRBD1 or TRBD2 (7 bases each). Per germline, CDR1 SGHRS and CDR2 YFSETQ. The CDR3 loop spans 17 amino acids. The CDR3 DNA is TGCGTCAGCAGCTTGGTAAAGGGGAGGGACAGAGCCTACGAGCAGTACTTC. Protein: CVSSLVKGRDRAYEQYF.

The rearrangement joins TRBV5-1 to TRBJ1-3; D is uncertain. Trimming pared 0 bases from V and 0 bases from J, leaving 7 bases between. The CDR3 extends over 15 amino acids. Looked up from germline, CDR1 is SGHRS and CDR2 is YFSETQ. The CDR3 DNA reads TGCGCCAGCAGCTTGGGGCTTCCCTCTGGAAACACCATATATTTT. Its protein product is CASSLGLPSGNTIYF. Full variable domain (outside the CDR3, taken from reference TRBV5-1 and TRBJ1-3): KAGVTQTPRYLIKTRGQQVTLSCSPISGHRSVSWYQQTPGQGLQFLFEYFSETQRNKGNFPGRFSGRQFSNSRSEMNVSTLELGDSALYLCASSLGLPSGNTIYFGEGSWLTVV.

The table lists this clonotype with many counts. The V call is TRBV5-5, the J call TRBJ2-2, with D unclear. The germline CDR1 and CDR2 sequences are SGHKS and YYEKEE (reference sequence). The CDR3 has 13 residues. Between the trimmed V and J ends, which lost 2 bases and 3 bases, there was a span of 5 bases. CDR3 amino acids: CASSFLDTGELFF. The CDR3 nucleotides read TGTGCCAGCAGCTTTTTAGACACCGGGGAGCTGTTTTTT.

The V gene is TRBV7-2, the J gene TRBJ2-1; D may correspond to TRBD1 or TRBD2 (6 bases each). The CDR3 runs 16 residues. Trimming cost V 5 bases and J 0 bases, with 14 bases left between them. Germline V gene data show CDR1 as SGHTA and CDR2 as FQGNSA. This CDR3 is CASSPPGAGSYNEQFF. CDR3 coding DNA: TGTGCCAGCAGCCCCCCGGGGGCCGGCTCCTACAATGAGCAGTTCTTC.

This clonotype has just a few counts. The rearrangement links TRBV29-1 to TRBJ2-1; TRBD2 matches at 13 bases. The germline CDR1 and CDR2 sequences are SQVTM and ANQGSEA. This CDR3 is 14 amino acids long. The ends lost 6 bases at V and 6 bases at J; junction bases unmatched: 5. The CDR3 protein is CSVPGLAGLNEQFF. DNA of the CDR3: TGCAGCGTACCGGGACTAGCGGGGCTCAATGAGCAGTTCTTC.

In its sample, this clonotype was seen many times. V gene TRBV5-1 combines with J gene TRBJ2-1; perhaps TRBD2 as D (5 bases). V was pared by 5 bases and J by 8 bases, with 14 bases between. CDR1 and CDR2 (germline): SGHRS, YFSETQ. This CDR3 is built from 13 residues. The CDR3 DNA reads TGCGCCAGCAGAGCGGTCCCAGCCGATGAGCAGTTCTTC. Protein sequence: CASRAVPADEQFF.

In this sample, this clonotype turned up many times. V is TRBV29-1 and J is TRBJ2-1; TRBD2 might be the D (6 bases). The CDR3 has 15 amino acids. The V gene's germline CDR1 is SQVTM and CDR2 ANQGSEA. V lost 4 bases to trimming and J lost 4 bases, with 17 bases between them. The CDR3 spells CSVGGVADLYNEQFF. DNA of the CDR3: TGCAGCGTTGGGGGGGTAGCAGACCTTTACAATGAGCAGTTCTTC.

This clonotype was recorded at least ten times. The CDR3 sequence is CASTKTERTGELFF. In DNA, the CDR3 is TGTGCCAGCACCAAGACAGAGAGGACCGGGGAGCTGTTTTTT. V is TRBV9 and J is TRBJ2-2; TRBD1 might be the D (5 bases). The CDR3 length is 14 residues. CDR1 and CDR2 (germline): SGDLS, YYNGEE. The ends were cut back, 6 bases at V and 5 bases at J, with 14 bases in the middle.